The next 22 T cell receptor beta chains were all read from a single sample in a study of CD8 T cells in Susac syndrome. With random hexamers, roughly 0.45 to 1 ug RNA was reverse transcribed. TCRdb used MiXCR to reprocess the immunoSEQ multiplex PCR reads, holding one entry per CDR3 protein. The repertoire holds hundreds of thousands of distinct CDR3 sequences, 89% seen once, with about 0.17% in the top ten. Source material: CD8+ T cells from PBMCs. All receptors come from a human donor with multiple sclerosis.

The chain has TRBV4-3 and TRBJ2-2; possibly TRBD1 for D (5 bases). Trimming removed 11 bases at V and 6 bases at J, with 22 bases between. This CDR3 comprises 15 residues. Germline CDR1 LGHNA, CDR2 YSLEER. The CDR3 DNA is TGCGCCTCCCGGACCGAATGGGCAGGGCCCGGGGAGCTGTTTTTT. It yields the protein CASRTEWAGPGELFF.

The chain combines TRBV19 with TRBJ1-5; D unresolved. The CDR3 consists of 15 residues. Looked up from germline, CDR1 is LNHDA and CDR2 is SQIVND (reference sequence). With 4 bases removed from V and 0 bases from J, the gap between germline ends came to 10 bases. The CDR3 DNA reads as TGTGCCAGTAGTAGACCGGATTATAGCAATCAGCCCCAGCATTTT. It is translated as CASSRPDYSNQPQHF.

As DNA, the CDR3 is TGTGCCAGCAGCGCCAGCGGGGGCCACTACAATGAGCAGTTCTTC. The encoded protein is CASSASGGHYNEQFF. The J gene is TRBJ2-1, the V gene TRBV9; 8 bases agree with TRBD2. The CDR3 extends over 15 amino acids. Germline V CDR1 and CDR2: SGDLS, YYNGEE. V trimming: 3 bases; J trimming: 3 bases; junction bases outside the gene matches: 5.

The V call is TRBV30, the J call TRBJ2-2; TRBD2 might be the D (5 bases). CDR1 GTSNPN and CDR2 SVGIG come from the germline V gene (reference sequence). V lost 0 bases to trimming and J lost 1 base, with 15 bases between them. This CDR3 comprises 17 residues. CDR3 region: CAWSVPSLAENTGELFF. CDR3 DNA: TGTGCCTGGAGTGTCCCCTCCCTAGCCGAGAACACCGGGGAGCTGTTTTTT.

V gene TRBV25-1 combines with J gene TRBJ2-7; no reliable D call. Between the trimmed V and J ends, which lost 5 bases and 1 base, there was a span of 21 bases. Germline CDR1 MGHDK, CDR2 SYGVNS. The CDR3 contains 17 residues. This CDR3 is CASSTPDCARGSYEQYF. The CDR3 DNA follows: TGTGCCAGCAGTACACCCGACTGCGCGCGCGGTTCCTACGAGCAGTACTTC.

CDR3 in amino acids: CASLMGNTEAFF. The CDR3 coding sequence is TGTGCCAGCCTGATGGGGAACACTGAAGCTTTCTTT. J is TRBJ1-1 and V is TRBV19; D is undetermined. This CDR3 region has 12 residues. V lost 9 bases to trimming and J lost 1 base, with 9 bases between them. From germline, CDR1 is LNHDA and CDR2 SQIVND (reference sequence).

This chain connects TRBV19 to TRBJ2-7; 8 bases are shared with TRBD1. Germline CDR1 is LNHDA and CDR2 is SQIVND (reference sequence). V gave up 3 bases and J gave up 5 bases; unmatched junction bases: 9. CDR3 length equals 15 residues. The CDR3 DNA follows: TGTGCCAGTAGTATGGGAGTAGGACAGGGAAACGAGCAGTACTTC. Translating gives CASSMGVGQGNEQYF.

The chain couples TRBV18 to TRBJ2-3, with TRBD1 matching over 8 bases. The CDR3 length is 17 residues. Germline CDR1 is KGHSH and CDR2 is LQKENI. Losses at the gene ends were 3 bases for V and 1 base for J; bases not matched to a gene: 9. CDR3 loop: CASSPPGQGIGTDTQYF. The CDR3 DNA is TGTGCCAGCTCACCGCCCGGACAGGGAATTGGCACAGATACGCAGTATTTT.

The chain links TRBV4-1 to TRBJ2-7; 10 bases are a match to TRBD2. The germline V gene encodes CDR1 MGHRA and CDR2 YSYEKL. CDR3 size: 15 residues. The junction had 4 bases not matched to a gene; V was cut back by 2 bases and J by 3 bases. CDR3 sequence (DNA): TGCGCCAGCAGCCAACCAGCGGGGGGGGTCTACGAGCAGTACTTC. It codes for CASSQPAGGVYEQYF.

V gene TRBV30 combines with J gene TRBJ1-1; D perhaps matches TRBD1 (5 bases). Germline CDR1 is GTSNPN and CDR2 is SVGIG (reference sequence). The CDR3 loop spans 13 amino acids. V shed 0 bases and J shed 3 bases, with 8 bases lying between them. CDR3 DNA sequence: TGTGCCTGGAGTGTGGCAGGGCACACTGAAGCTTTCTTT. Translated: CAWSVAGHTEAFF. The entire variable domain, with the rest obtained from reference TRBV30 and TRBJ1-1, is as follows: SQTIHQWPATLVQPVGSPLSLECTVEGTSNPNLYWYRQAAGRGLQLLFYSVGIGQISSEVPQNLSASRPQDRQFILSSKKLLLSDSGFYLCAWSVAGHTEAFFGQGTRLTVV.

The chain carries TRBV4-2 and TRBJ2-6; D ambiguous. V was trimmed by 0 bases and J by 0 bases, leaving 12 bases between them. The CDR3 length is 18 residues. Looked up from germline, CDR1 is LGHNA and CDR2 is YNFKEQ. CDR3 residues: CASSQDPDGSSGANVLTF. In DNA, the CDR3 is TGTGCCAGCAGCCAAGACCCGGACGGTTCCTCTGGGGCCAACGTCCTGACTTTC.

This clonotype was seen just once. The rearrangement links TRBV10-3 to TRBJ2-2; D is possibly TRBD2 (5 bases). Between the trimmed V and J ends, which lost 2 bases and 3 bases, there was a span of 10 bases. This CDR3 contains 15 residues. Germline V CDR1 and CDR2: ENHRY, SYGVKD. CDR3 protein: CAISEEGYDTGELFF. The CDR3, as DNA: TGTGCCATCAGTGAGGAGGGTTACGACACCGGGGAGCTGTTTTTT.

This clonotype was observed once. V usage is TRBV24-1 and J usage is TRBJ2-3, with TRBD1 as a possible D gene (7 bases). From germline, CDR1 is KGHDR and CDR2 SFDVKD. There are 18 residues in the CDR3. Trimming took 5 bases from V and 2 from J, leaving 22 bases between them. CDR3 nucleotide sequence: TGTGCCACCAGTGCTCTCACGCGGGACAGACCTTACACAGATACGCAGTATTTT. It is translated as CATSALTRDRPYTDTQYF.

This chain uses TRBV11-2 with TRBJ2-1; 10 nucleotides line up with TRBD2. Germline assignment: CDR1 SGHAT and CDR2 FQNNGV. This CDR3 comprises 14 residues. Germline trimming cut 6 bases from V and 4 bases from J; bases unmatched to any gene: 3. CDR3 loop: CASSGTSAYNEQFF. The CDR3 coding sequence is TGTGCCAGCAGTGGGACTAGCGCTTACAATGAGCAGTTCTTC. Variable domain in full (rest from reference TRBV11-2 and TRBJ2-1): EAGVAQSPRYKIIEKRQSVAFWCNPISGHATLYWYQQILGQGPKLLIQFQNNGVVDDSQLPKDRFSAERLKGVDSTLKIQPAKLEDSAVYLCASSGTSAYNEQFFGPGTRLTVL.

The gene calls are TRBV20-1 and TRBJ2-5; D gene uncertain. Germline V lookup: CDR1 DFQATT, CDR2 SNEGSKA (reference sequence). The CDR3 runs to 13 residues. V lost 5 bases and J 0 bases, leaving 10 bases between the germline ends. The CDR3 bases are TGCAGTGCTCCACATCGGTACCAAGAGACCCAGTACTTC. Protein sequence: CSAPHRYQETQYF.

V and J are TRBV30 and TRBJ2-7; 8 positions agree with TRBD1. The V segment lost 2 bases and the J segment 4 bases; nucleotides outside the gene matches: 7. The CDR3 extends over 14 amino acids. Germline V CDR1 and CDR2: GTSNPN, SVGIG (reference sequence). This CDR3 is CAWSYLTGAYEQYF. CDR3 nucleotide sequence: TGTGCCTGGAGTTATTTGACAGGGGCATACGAGCAGTACTTC.

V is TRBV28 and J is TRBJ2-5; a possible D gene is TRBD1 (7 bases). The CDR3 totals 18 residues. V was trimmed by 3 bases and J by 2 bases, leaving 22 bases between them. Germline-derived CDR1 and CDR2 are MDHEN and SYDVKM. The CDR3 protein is CASSFHWTGGTAQETQYF. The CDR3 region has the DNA TGTGCCAGCAGTTTCCACTGGACAGGAGGGACGGCGCAAGAGACCCAGTACTTC.

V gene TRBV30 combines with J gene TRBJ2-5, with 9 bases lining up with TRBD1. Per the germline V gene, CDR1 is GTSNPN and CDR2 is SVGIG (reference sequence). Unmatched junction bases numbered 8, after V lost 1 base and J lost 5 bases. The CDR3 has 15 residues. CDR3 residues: CAWSAVGTGSETQYF. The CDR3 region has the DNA TGTGCCTGGAGTGCCGTGGGGACAGGGAGCGAGACCCAGTACTTC.

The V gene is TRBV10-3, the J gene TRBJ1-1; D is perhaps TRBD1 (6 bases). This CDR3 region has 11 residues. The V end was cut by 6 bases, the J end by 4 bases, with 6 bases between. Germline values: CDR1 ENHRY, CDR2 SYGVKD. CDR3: CAIRGATEAFF. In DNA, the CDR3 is TGTGCCATCAGGGGGGCCACTGAAGCTTTCTTT.

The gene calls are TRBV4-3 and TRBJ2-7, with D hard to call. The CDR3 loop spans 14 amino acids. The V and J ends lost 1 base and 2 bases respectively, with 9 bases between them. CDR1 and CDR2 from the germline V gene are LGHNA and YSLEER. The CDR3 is CASSQVPLTYEQYF. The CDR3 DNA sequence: TGCGCCAGCAGCCAAGTTCCTCTAACCTACGAGCAGTACTTC.

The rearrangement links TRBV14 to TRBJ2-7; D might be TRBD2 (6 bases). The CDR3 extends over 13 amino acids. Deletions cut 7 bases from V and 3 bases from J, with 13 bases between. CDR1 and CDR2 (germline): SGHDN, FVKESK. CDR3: CASNAWGDYEQYF. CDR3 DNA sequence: TGTGCCAGCAACGCTTGGGGGGACTACGAGCAGTACTTC. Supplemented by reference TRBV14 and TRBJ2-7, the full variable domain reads EAGVTQFPSHSVIEKGQTVTLRCDPISGHDNLYWYRRVMGKEIKFLLHFVKESKQDESGMPNNRFLAERTGGTYSTLKVQPAELEDSGVYFCASNAWGDYEQYFGPGTRLTVT.

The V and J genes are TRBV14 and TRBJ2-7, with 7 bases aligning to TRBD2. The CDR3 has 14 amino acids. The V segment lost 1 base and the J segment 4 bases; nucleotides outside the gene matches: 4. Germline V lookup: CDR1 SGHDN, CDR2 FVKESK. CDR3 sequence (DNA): TGTGCCAGCAGCCAAGTTGCGGGAGAGTACGAGCAGTACTTC. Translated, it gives CASSQVAGEYEQYF. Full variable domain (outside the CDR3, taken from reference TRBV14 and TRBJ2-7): EAGVTQFPSHSVIEKGQTVTLRCDPISGHDNLYWYRRVMGKEIKFLLHFVKESKQDESGMPNNRFLAERTGGTYSTLKVQPAELEDSGVYFCASSQVAGEYEQYFGPGTRLTVT.